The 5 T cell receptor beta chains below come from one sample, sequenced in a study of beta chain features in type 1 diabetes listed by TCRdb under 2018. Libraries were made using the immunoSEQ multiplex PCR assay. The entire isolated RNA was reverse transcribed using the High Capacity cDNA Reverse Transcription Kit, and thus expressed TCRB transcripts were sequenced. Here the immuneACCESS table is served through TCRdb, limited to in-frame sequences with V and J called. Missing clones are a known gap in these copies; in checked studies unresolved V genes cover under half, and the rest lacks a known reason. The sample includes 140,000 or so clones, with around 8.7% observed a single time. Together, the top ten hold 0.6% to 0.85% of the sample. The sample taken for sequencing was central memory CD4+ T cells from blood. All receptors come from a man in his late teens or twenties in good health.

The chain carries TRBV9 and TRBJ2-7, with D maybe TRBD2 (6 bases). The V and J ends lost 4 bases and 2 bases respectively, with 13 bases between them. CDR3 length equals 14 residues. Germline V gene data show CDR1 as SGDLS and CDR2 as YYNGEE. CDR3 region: CASSPRDPAYEQYF. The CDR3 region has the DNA TGTGCCAGCAGCCCGCGGGACCCCGCCTACGAGCAGTACTTC. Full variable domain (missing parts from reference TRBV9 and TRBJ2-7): DSGVTQTPKHLITATGQRVTLRCSPRSGDLSVYWYQQSLDQGLQFLIQYYNGEERAKGNILERFSAQQFPDLHSELNLSSLELGDSALYFCASSPRDPAYEQYFGPGTRLTVT.

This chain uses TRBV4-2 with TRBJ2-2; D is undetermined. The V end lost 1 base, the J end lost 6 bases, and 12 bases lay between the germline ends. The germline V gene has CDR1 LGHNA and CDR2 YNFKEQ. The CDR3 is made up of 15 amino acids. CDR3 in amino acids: CASSQANLYAGELFF. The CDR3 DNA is TGTGCCAGCAGCCAAGCTAACCTGTACGCCGGGGAGCTGTTTTTT.

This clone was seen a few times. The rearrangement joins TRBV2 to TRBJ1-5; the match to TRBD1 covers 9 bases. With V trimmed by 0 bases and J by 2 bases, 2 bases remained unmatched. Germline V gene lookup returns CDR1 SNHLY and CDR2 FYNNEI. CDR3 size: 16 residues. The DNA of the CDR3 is TGTGCCAGCAGTGAAGCACAGGGGGCGGGCAATCAGCCCCAGCATTTT. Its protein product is CASSEAQGAGNQPQHF.

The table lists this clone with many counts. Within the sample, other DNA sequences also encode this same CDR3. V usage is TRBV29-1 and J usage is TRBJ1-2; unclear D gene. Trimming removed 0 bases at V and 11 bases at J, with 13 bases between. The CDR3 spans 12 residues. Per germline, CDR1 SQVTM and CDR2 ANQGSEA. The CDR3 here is CSVEDSGGGYTF. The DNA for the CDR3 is TGCAGCGTTGAAGATTCGGGAGGTGGTTACACCTTC. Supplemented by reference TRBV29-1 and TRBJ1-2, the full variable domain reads SAVISQKPSRDICQRGTSLTIQCQVDSQVTMMFWYRQQPGQSLTLIATANQGSEATYESGFVIDKFPISRPNLTFSTLTVSNMSPEDSSIYLCSVEDSGGGYTFGSGTRLTVV.

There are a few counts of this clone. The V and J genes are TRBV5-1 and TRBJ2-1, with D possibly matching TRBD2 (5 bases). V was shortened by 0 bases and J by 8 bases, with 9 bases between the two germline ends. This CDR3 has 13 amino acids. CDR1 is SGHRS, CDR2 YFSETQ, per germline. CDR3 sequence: CASSLALAHEQFF. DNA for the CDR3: TGCGCCAGCAGCTTGGCCCTAGCCCATGAGCAGTTCTTC.